The rows below give T cell receptor beta chains drawn from one sample of a study of T cells in Graves' hyperthyroidism and ophthalmopathy. TCRdb recomputed calls from the multiplex PCR reads with MiXCR, one row per CDR3 protein. The sample contains hundreds of thousands of distinct CDR3 sequences, about 15% of which appear only once. The sample taken for sequencing was blood. Source of these receptors: a woman aged 30 to 39 with Graves' hyperthyroidism. The conserved cysteine and the conserved F or W are not part of the CDR3 here. Fields, in order: V gene, J gene, CDR3 protein.

V gene: TRBV12-3/TRBV12-4; J gene: TRBJ2-7; CDR3 protein: ASSLDFSTSGATYEQY
V gene: TRBV7-2; J gene: TRBJ2-1; CDR3 protein: ASSIWTSGRRGGEQF
V gene: TRBV5-6; J gene: TRBJ2-2; CDR3 protein: ASSRGPTNTGELF
V gene: TRBV5-1; J gene: TRBJ2-5; CDR3 protein: ASSLFGGETQY
V gene: TRBV3-1; J gene: TRBJ1-2; CDR3 protein: ASSQAYVPESYGYT
V gene: TRBV5-4; J gene: TRBJ2-2; CDR3 protein: ASSPGLAGGSAGELF
V gene: TRBV5-1; J gene: TRBJ2-5; CDR3 protein: ASSLGSGTKETQY
V gene: TRBV2; J gene: TRBJ2-1; CDR3 protein: ASSLGRGRDEQF
V gene: TRBV19; J gene: TRBJ2-5; CDR3 protein: ASSKGRPKETQY
V gene: TRBV5-1; J gene: TRBJ2-1; CDR3 protein: ASSLFTSGILYNEQF
V gene: TRBV9; J gene: TRBJ2-1; CDR3 protein: ASSITGQPPAKKKVSSYNEQF
V gene: TRBV6-1; J gene: TRBJ2-1; CDR3 protein: ASCDGIYNEQF
V gene: TRBV20-1; J gene: TRBJ2-1; CDR3 protein: SASHGISYNEQF
V gene: TRBV4-2; J gene: TRBJ1-4; CDR3 protein: ASSQDSQGYEKLF
V gene: TRBV20-1; J gene: TRBJ2-3; CDR3 protein: SASTSGSFGTDTQY
V gene: TRBV19; J gene: TRBJ1-1; CDR3 protein: ASSILLYPTEAF
V gene: TRBV3-1; J gene: TRBJ2-3; CDR3 protein: ASSQELHGTDTQY
V gene: TRBV15; J gene: TRBJ2-5; CDR3 protein: ATSRDLGRGRRETQY
V gene: TRBV20-1; J gene: TRBJ2-2; CDR3 protein: SARTSGGYTGELF